Shown below are 23 T cell receptor beta chains from a single sample sequenced in a study of T cell responses to AZD1222 COVID-19 vaccine. Data came from immunoSEQ multiplex PCR; TCRdb stores just in-frame clones and leaves some out. The sample contains 150,000 or so clones, 80% to 90% of which appear only once. Source: peripheral blood, taken on day 0 of AZD1222 vaccination. Every receptor here comes from an adult in good health.

The V gene is TRBV28, the J gene TRBJ2-7; 8 bases match TRBD1. With 5 bases clipped from V and 6 bases from J, the junction kept 6 bases outside the gene matches. From germline, CDR1 is MDHEN and CDR2 SYDVKM. The CDR3 covers 13 residues. CDR3 in DNA: TGTGCCAGCAGTCTAAGGACAGGGCGCGAGCAGTACTTC. This gives the protein CASSLRTGREQYF.

This rearrangement joins TRBV5-1 to TRBJ1-5; weak D call: TRBD1 (6 bases). Trimming cost V 3 bases and J 6 bases, with 13 bases left between them. This CDR3 is 14 amino acids long. Germline loops: CDR1 SGHRS, CDR2 YFSETQ. CDR3: CASSYLGGRQPQHF. The CDR3 DNA is TGCGCCAGCAGCTACCTCGGGGGGCGTCAGCCCCAGCATTTT. Full variable domain (rest looked up from reference TRBV5-1 and TRBJ1-5): KAGVTQTPRYLIKTRGQQVTLSCSPISGHRSVSWYQQTPGQGLQFLFEYFSETQRNKGNFPGRFSGRQFSNSRSEMNVSTLELGDSALYLCASSYLGGRQPQHFGDGTRLSIL.

This chain joins TRBV2 and TRBJ1-2; 8 bases agree with TRBD1. The V gene's germline CDR1 is SNHLY and CDR2 FYNNEI. Losses at the gene ends were 6 bases for V and 6 bases for J; bases not matched to a gene: 6. There are 13 residues in the CDR3. The CDR3 loop reads CASSETGVNGYTF. Here the CDR3 DNA reads TGTGCCAGCAGCGAGACAGGGGTTAATGGCTACACCTTC.

Written as DNA, the CDR3 is TGTGCCAGCAGCCGAGCCGGGAATCAGCCCCAGCATTTT. It yields the protein CASSRAGNQPQHF. The rearrangement joins TRBV3-1 (or the pseudogene TRBV3-2) to TRBJ1-5; D call uncertain. With 4 bases removed from V and 4 bases from J, the gap between germline ends came to 8 bases. The CDR3 runs 13 residues. Germline V gene data show CDR1 as LGHDT and CDR2 as YNNKEL (reference sequence).

The genes are TRBV27 and TRBJ2-2; TRBD2 matches at 7 bases. The germline V gene has CDR1 MNHEY and CDR2 SMNVEV (reference sequence). This CDR3 is 15 amino acids long. V was clipped by 5 bases and J by 6 bases; unmatched bases: 9. CDR3 DNA: TGTGCCAGCAGTCCCCCGGGCGGGAGAGCCGGGGAGCTGTTTTTT. This gives the protein CASSPPGGRAGELFF.

The chain employs TRBV3-1 (or the pseudogene TRBV3-2) and TRBJ1-1; D unresolved. Trimming cost V 1 base and J 4 bases, with 4 bases left between them. CDR3 length equals 12 residues. Germline V gene lookup returns CDR1 LGHDT and CDR2 YNNKEL (reference sequence). In DNA form, the CDR3 reads TGTGCCAGCAGCCAAGCGGGCACTGAAGCTTTCTTT. This codes for CASSQAGTEAFF.

The chain is built from TRBV30 and TRBJ2-7; 9 bases map to TRBD1. This CDR3 is 15 amino acids long. Germline-derived CDR1 and CDR2 are GTSNPN and SVGIG (reference sequence). V was pared by 2 bases and J by 0 bases, with 5 bases of the junction left unmatched. The CDR3 coding sequence is TGTGCCTGGAGTCATCGGGACAGGGACTCCTACGAGCAGTACTTC. It codes for CAWSHRDRDSYEQYF.

The chain carries TRBV7-2 and TRBJ1-2; the D gene is possibly TRBD1 (6 bases). The CDR3 loop spans 13 amino acids. Germline loops: CDR1 SGHTA, CDR2 FQGNSA. Trimming removed 2 bases at V and 7 bases at J, with 11 bases between. The CDR3 is CASSLQGIGGYTF. CDR3 coding DNA: TGTGCCAGCAGCTTACAGGGGATTGGTGGCTACACCTTC.

The chain employs TRBV28 and TRBJ1-6, with 9 bases matching TRBD1. Trimming cost V 5 bases and J 7 bases; bases outside gene matches: 6. This CDR3 spans 15 amino acids. The germline CDR1 and CDR2 sequences are MDHEN and SYDVKM. CDR3 sequence (DNA): TGTGCCAGCAGTCTCCGACAGGGGGAAAATTCACCCCTCCACTTT. It is translated as CASSLRQGENSPLHF.

This chain joins TRBV6-4 and TRBJ2-1, with D possibly TRBD2 on 6 matching bases. CDR1 and CDR2 from the germline V gene are MRHNA and SNTAGT. V lost 6 bases, J lost 8 bases, and 14 bases lay in between. The CDR3 covers 13 residues. The CDR3 DNA follows: TGTGCCAGCAGCGCGGGATACAGAGATGAGCAGTTCTTC. Its translation: CASSAGYRDEQFF.

The rearrangement links TRBV5-1 to TRBJ1-1; 11 nucleotides match TRBD1. The CDR3 runs 15 residues. CDR1 is SGHRS, CDR2 YFSETQ, per germline. V shed 4 bases and J 4 bases; nucleotides not matched to a gene: 6. The chain's CDR3 is CASSRGQGVATEAFF. CDR3 sequence (DNA): TGCGCCAGCAGCCGGGGACAGGGGGTGGCCACTGAAGCTTTCTTT.

The chain is built from TRBV5-6 and TRBJ1-4; no firm D call. The V end was cut by 6 bases, the J end by 6 bases, with 18 bases between. The CDR3 is 15 residues long. The germline gives CDR1 SGHDT, CDR2 YYEEEE. The CDR3 sequence: CASTNPSSGDEKLFF. In DNA form, the CDR3 reads TGTGCCAGCACCAATCCGAGCAGCGGGGATGAAAAACTGTTTTTT.

The rearrangement uses TRBV29-1 and TRBJ1-5; D might be TRBD1 (6 bases). This CDR3 is 13 amino acids long. Trimming removed 5 bases at V and 0 bases at J, with 8 bases between. In germline, CDR1 is SQVTM, CDR2 ANQGSEA. The CDR3 spells CSVLQGSNQPQHF. The CDR3 DNA is TGCAGCGTTTTACAGGGTAGCAATCAGCCCCAGCATTTT. Full variable domain (remainder filled in from reference TRBV29-1 and TRBJ1-5): SAVISQKPSRDICQRGTSLTIQCQVDSQVTMMFWYRQQPGQSLTLIATANQGSEATYESGFVIDKFPISRPNLTFSTLTVSNMSPEDSSIYLCSVLQGSNQPQHFGDGTRLSIL.

The CDR3 here is CASSVRLGGRKEKLFF. In nucleotides, the CDR3 is TGTGCCAGCAGCGTTCGCTTAGGAGGCCGGAAGGAAAAACTGTTTTTT. This rearrangement joins TRBV5-4 to TRBJ1-4, with D unclear. Germline V gene lookup returns CDR1 SGHNT and CDR2 YYREEE (reference sequence). Trimming removed 4 bases from V and 8 bases from J, with 21 bases in between. CDR3 length equals 16 residues.

The chain recombines TRBV19 with TRBJ1-5, with D possibly being TRBD1 (6 bases). CDR1 LNHDA and CDR2 SQIVND come from the germline V gene (reference sequence). Trimming removed 6 bases from V and 0 bases from J, with 9 bases in between. The CDR3 has 14 amino acids. CDR3 coding DNA: TGTGCCAGTAGCCTGACAGGTAGCAATCAGCCCCAGCATTTT. Protein sequence: CASSLTGSNQPQHF.

The V call is TRBV5-4, the J call TRBJ2-7, with 7 bases matching TRBD1. Per germline, CDR1 SGHNT and CDR2 YYREEE (reference sequence). V lost 5 bases, J lost 3 bases, and 8 bases stayed unmatched. CDR3 size: 14 residues. CDR3 amino acids: CASSGGDRVYEQYF. The CDR3 DNA follows: TGTGCCAGCAGTGGTGGGGACAGAGTCTACGAGCAGTACTTC. Looking up the rest from reference TRBV5-4 and TRBJ2-7 gives the full variable domain: ETGVTQSPTHLIKTRGQQVTLRCSSQSGHNTVSWYQQALGQGPQFIFQYYREEENGRGNFPPRFSGLQFPNYSSELNVNALELDDSALYLCASSGGDRVYEQYFGPGTRLTVT.

This clone was counted once. The chain has TRBV18 and TRBJ2-3, with D perhaps matching TRBD1 or TRBD2 (5 bases each). There are 18 residues in the CDR3. V was cut by 3 bases and J by 3 bases, with 22 bases left in between. Germline lookup yields CDR1 KGHSH and CDR2 LQKENI. In DNA, the CDR3 is TGTGCCAGCTCACCTCTCCGGGACGTCGCAGCATCGACAGATACGCAGTATTTT. This codes for CASSPLRDVAASTDTQYF.

This chain uses TRBV10-3 with TRBJ1-6, with a tentative D call TRBD1 (6 bases). Germline V gene lookup returns CDR1 ENHRY and CDR2 SYGVKD. The V end lost 6 bases, the J end lost 10 bases, and 13 bases lay between the germline ends. This CDR3 is built from 13 residues. This chain's CDR3 is CAISGTLPSPLHF. CDR3 bases: TGTGCCATCAGCGGGACACTTCCGTCACCCCTCCACTTT.

The V gene is TRBV3-1 (or the pseudogene TRBV3-2), the J gene TRBJ2-1; TRBD1 matches 10 bases. Germline V gene data show CDR1 as LGHDT and CDR2 as YNNKEL (reference sequence). CDR3 length: 16 residues. The junction had 7 bases not matched to a gene; V was cut back by 3 bases and J by 5 bases. The CDR3, as DNA: TGTGCCAGCAGCCATCATGACAGGGGGCACGACAATGAGCAGTTCTTC. This sequence encodes CASSHHDRGHDNEQFF.

This clone was seen only once. The chain carries TRBV4-2 and TRBJ1-3; weak D call: TRBD1 (5 bases). The CDR3 runs to 16 residues. Germline values: CDR1 LGHNA, CDR2 YNFKEQ. V shed 5 bases and J shed 2 bases, with 16 bases lying between them. The CDR3 is CASSYKTQVAGNTIYF. The CDR3 region has the DNA TGTGCCAGCAGCTACAAAACACAGGTAGCTGGAAACACCATATATTTT.

On this clone itself: Distinct nucleotide sequences in the sample also encode this CDR3. The rearrangement uses TRBV11-2 and TRBJ1-1; TRBD1 agrees at 9 bases. Trimming took 3 bases from V and 5 from J; bases not matched to a gene: 1. CDR1 is SGHAT and CDR2 is FQNNGV in the germline V gene. This CDR3 region has 13 residues. The CDR3 nucleotides are TGTGCCAGCAGCTTGACAGGGGGGACTGAAGCTTTCTTT. Translation: CASSLTGGTEAFF.

The CDR3 sequence is CASSERLAGSEQYF. DNA of the CDR3: TGCGCCAGCAGCGAACGATTAGCGGGGTCCGAGCAGTACTTC. The chain has TRBV5-1 and TRBJ2-7; 8 nucleotides match TRBD2. V lost 4 bases and J lost 6; bases outside the gene matches: 9. Looked up from germline, CDR1 is SGHRS and CDR2 is YFSETQ. This CDR3 contains 14 residues.

The chain joins TRBV2 to TRBJ1-5, with TRBD1 as a possible D gene (6 bases). Germline CDR1 reads SNHLY; CDR2 reads FYNNEI. The ends were cut back, 8 bases at V and 2 bases at J, with 10 bases in the middle. This CDR3 contains 13 residues. CDR3 loop: CASSGDGNQPQHF. The CDR3 DNA sequence: TGTGCCAGCTCAGGGGATGGCAATCAGCCCCAGCATTTT.